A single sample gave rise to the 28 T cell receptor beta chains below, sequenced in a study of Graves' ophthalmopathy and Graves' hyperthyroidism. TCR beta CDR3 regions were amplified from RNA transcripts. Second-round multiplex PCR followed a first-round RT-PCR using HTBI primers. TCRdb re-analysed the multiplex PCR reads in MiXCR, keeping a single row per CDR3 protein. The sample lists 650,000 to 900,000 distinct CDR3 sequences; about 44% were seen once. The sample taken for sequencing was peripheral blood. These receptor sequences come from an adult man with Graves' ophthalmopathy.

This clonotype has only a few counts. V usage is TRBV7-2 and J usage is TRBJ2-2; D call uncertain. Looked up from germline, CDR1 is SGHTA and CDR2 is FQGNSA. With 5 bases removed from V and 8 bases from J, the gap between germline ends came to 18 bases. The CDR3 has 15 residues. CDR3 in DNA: TGTGCCAGCAGCCCCAAGGGTCTCCCCCCGGGGGAGCTGTTTTTT. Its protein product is CASSPKGLPPGELFF.

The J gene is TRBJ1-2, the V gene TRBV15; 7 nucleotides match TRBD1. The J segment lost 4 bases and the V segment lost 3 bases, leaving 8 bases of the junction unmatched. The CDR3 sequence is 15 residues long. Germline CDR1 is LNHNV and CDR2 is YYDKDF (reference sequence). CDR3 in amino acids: CATSSHTTGLYGYTF. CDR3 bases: TGTGCCACCAGCAGCCATACGACAGGGCTCTATGGCTACACCTTC.

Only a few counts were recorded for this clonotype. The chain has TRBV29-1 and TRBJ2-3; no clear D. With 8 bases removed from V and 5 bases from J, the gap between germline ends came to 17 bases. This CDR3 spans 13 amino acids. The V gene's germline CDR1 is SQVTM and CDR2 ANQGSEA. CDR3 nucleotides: TGCAGCTCCACACCTGGACGGCAAGATACGCAGTATTTT. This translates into CSSTPGRQDTQYF.

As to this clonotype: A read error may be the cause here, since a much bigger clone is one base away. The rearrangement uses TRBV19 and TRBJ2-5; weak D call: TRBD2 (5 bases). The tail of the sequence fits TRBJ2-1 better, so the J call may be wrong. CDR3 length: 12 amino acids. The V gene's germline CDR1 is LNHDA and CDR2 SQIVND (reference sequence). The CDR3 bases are TGTGCCAGTAGTATGTGGGGAGAGACCCAGTTCTTC. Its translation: CASSMWGETQFF.

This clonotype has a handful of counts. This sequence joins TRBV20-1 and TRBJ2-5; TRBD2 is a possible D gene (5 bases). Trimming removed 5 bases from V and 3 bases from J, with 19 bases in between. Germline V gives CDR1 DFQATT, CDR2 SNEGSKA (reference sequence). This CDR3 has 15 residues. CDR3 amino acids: CSAEKEVIGEETQYF. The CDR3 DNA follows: TGCAGTGCTGAAAAAGAAGTGATCGGGGAAGAGACCCAGTACTTC.

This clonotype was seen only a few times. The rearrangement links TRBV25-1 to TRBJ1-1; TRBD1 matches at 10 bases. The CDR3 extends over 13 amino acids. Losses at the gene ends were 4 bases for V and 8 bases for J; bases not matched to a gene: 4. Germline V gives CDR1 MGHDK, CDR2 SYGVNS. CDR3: CASSAPGQGEAFF. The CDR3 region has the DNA TGTGCCAGCAGTGCTCCGGGACAGGGGGAAGCTTTCTTT. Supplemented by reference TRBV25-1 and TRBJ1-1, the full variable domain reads EADIYQTPRYLVIGTGKKITLECSQTMGHDKMYWYQQDPGMELHLIHYSYGVNSTEKGDLSSESTVSRIRTEHFPLTLESARPSHTSQYLCASSAPGQGEAFFGQGTRLTVV.

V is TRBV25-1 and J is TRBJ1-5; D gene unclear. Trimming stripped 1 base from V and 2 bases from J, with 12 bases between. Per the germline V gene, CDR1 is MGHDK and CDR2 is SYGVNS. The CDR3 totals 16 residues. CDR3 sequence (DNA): TGTGCCAGCAGTGAATTGACTGGGGAGGGCAATCAGCCCCAGCATTTT. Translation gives CASSELTGEGNQPQHF. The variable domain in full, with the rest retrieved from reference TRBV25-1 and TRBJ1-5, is EADIYQTPRYLVIGTGKKITLECSQTMGHDKMYWYQQDPGMELHLIHYSYGVNSTEKGDLSSESTVSRIRTEHFPLTLESARPSHTSQYLCASSELTGEGNQPQHFGDGTRLSIL.

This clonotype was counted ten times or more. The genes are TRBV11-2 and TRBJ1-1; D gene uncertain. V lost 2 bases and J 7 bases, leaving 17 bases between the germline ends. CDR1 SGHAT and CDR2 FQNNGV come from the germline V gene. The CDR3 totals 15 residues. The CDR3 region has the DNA TGTGCCAGCAGCTTAACTTCCGGCAGTACTGTTGAAGCTTTCTTT. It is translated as CASSLTSGSTVEAFF.

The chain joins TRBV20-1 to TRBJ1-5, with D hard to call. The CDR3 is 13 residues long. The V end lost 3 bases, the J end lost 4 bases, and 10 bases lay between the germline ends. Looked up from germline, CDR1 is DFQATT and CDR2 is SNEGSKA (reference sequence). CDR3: CSASLGPNQPQHF. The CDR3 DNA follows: TGCAGTGCTAGCCTCGGCCCAAATCAGCCCCAGCATTTT.

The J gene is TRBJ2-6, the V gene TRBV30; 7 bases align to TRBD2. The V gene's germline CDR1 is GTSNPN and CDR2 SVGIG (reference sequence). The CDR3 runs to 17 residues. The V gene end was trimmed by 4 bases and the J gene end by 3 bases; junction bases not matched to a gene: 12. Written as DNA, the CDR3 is TGTGCCTGGAAACCCGCCAGGGAGGGCGTTGGGGCCAACGTCCTGACTTTC. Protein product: CAWKPAREGVGANVLTF.

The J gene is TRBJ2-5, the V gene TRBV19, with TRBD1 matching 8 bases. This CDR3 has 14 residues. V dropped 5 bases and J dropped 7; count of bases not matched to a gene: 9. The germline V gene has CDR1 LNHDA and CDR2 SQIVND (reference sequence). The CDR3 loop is CASSAAGGVGTQYF. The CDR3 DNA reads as TGTGCCAGTAGTGCGGCAGGGGGCGTCGGGACCCAGTACTTC.

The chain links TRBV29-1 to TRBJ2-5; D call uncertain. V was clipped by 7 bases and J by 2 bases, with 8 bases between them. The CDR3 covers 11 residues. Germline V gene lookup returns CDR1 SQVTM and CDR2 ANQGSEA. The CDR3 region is CSGMGQETQYF. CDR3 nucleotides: TGCAGCGGTATGGGACAAGAGACCCAGTACTTC.

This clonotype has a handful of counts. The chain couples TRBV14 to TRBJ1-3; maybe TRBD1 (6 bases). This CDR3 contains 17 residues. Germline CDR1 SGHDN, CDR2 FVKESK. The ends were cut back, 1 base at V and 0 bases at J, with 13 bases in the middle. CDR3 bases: TGTGCCAGCAGCCAAGCGGCAGGGGTCATCTCTGGAAACACCATATATTTT. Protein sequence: CASSQAAGVISGNTIYF.

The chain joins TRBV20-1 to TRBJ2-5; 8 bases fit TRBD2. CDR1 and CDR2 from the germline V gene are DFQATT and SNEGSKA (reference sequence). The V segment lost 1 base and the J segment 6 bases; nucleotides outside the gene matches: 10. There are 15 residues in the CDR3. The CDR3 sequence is CSARAGREGIKTQYF. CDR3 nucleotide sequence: TGCAGTGCTAGAGCGGGACGGGAGGGTATTAAGACCCAGTACTTC.

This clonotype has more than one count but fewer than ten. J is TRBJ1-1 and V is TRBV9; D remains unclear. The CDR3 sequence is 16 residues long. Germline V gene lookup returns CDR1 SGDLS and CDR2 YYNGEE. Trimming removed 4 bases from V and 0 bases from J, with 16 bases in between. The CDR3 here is CASSPRPSGVNTEAFF. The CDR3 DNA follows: TGTGCCAGCAGCCCCCGTCCGAGTGGCGTGAACACTGAAGCTTTCTTT.

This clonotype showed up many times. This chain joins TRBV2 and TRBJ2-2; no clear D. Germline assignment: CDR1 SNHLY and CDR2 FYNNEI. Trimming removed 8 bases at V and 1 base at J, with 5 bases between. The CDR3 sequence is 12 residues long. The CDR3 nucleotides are TGTGCCAGCCACGAGAACACCGGGGAGCTGTTTTTT. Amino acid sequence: CASHENTGELFF.

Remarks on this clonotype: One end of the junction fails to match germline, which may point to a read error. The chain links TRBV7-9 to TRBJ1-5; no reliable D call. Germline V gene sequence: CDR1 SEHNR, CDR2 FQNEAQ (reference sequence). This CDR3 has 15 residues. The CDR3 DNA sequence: TGCGCCAGCAGCCCGATTTTGACCGGCAATCAGCCCCAGCATTTT. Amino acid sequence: CASSPILTGNQPQHF.

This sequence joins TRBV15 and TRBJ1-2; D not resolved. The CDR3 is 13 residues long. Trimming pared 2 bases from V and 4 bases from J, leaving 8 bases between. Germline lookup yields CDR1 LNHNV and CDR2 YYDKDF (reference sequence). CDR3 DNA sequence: TGTGCCACCAGCAGACAGTTCTCCTATGGCTACACCTTC. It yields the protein CATSRQFSYGYTF.

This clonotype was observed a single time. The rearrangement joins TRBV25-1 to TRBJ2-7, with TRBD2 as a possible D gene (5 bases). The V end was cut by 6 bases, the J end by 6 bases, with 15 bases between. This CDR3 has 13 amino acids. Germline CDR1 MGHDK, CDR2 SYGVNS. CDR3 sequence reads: CASSQAGVSEQYF. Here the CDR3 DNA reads TGTGCCAGCAGCCAAGCCGGGGTCAGCGAGCAGTACTTC.

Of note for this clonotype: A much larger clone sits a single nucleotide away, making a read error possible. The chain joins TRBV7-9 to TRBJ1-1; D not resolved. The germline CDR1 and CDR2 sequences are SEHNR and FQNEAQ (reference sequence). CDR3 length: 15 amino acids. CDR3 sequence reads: CASSSPITVNTEASF. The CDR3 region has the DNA TGTGCCAGCAGCTCCCCGATTACAGTGAACACTGAAGCTTCCTTT.

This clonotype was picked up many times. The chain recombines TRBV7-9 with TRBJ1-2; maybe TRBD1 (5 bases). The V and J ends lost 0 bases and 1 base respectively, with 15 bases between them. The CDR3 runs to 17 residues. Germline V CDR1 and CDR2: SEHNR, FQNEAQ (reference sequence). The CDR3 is CASSLATGRYRNYGYTF. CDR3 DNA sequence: TGTGCCAGCAGCTTAGCCACGGGACGCTACCGTAACTATGGCTACACCTTC. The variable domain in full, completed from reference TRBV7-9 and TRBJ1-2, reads DTGVSQNPRHKITKRGQNVTFRCDPISEHNRLYWYRQTLGQGPEFLTYFQNEAQLEKSRLLSDRFSAERPKGSFSTLEIQRTEQGDSAMYLCASSLATGRYRNYGYTFGSGTRLTVV.

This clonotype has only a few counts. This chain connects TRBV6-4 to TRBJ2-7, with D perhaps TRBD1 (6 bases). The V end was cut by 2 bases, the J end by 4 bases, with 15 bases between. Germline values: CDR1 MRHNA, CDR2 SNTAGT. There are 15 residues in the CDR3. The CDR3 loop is CASSDGTGFGYEQYF. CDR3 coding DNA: TGTGCCAGCAGTGACGGCACAGGGTTCGGGTACGAGCAGTACTTC.

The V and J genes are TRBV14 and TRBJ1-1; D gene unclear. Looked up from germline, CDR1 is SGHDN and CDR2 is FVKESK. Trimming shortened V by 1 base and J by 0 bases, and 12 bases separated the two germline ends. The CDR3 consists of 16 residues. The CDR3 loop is CASSQVGLQLNTEAFF. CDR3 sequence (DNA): TGTGCCAGCAGCCAAGTGGGTTTACAACTGAACACTGAAGCTTTCTTT. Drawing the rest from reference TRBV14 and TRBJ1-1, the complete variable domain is EAGVTQFPSHSVIEKGQTVTLRCDPISGHDNLYWYRRVMGKEIKFLLHFVKESKQDESGMPNNRFLAERTGGTYSTLKVQPAELEDSGVYFCASSQVGLQLNTEAFFGQGTRLTVV.

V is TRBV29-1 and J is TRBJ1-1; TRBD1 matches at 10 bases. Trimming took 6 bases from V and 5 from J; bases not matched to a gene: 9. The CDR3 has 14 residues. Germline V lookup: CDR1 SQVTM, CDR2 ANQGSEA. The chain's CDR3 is CSVSRDRGGTEAFF. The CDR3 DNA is TGCAGCGTGTCCCGGGACAGGGGTGGAACTGAAGCTTTCTTT.

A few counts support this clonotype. The CDR3 reads CASSFLSWDTEAFF. The CDR3 nucleotides are TGTGCCAGCAGCTTCCTCTCATGGGACACTGAAGCTTTCTTT. The chain joins TRBV25-1 to TRBJ1-1; D remains unclear. The germline CDR1 and CDR2 sequences are MGHDK and SYGVNS. Trimming took off 6 bases at V and 3 bases at J, with 14 bases between the two ends. The CDR3 totals 14 residues.

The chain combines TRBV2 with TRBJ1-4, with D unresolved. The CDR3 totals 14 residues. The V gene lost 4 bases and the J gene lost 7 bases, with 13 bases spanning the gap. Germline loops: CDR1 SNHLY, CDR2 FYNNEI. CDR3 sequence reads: CASSVGGLSEKLFF. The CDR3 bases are TGTGCCAGCAGTGTGGGCGGGTTAAGTGAAAAACTGTTTTTT.

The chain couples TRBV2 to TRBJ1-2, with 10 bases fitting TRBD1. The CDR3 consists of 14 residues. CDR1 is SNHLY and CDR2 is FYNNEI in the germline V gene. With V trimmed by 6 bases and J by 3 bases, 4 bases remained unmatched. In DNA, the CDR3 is TGTGCCAGCAGCGAGACAGGGGGCTACTATGGCTACACCTTC. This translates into CASSETGGYYGYTF.

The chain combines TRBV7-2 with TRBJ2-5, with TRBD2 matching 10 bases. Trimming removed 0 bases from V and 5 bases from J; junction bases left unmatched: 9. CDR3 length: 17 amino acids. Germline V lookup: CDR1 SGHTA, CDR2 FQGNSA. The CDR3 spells CASSLAALAGDYETQYF. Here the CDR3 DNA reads TGTGCCAGCAGCTTAGCGGCCCTAGCGGGAGACTACGAGACCCAGTACTTC.